The rows below give T cell receptor beta chains drawn from one sample of a study of blood T cell repertoires in COVID-19. Sequenced by immunoSEQ multiplex PCR; TCRdb stores in-frame clones only, minus some. The table shows a few hundred thousand clones, with roughly 84% occurring only once. The source material was peripheral blood. The receptors stem from a man aged 45-65 years with COVID-19, enrolled during active disease. CDR3s include the opening cysteine and the closing phenylalanine or tryptophan. D genes are given only for firm matches. Expanded clones are given a class, and other clones once, few, many or no size at all.

TRBJ2-7,NA,TRBV6-5,TRBD1,CASSLARDRVRHEQYF,TGTGCCAGCAGTTTGGCCCGGGACAGGGTTAGACACGAGCAGTACTTC
TRBJ2-1,NA,TRBV19,NA,CASSSLAVFSYNEQFF,TGTGCCAGTAGTTCCCTGGCGGTGTTCTCCTACAATGAGCAGTTCTTC
TRBJ2-7,NA,TRBV9,TRBD1,CASGPRDRDYEQYF,TGTGCCAGCGGACCCCGGGACAGGGACTACGAGCAGTACTTC
TRBJ2-2,NA,TRBV10-2,NA,CASRTSGGGTGELFF,TGCGCCAGCAGAACCTCCGGGGGAGGCACCGGGGAGCTGTTTTTT
TRBJ1-5,NA,TRBV2,NA,CASSDRVWNQPQHF,TGTGCCAGCAGTGACAGGGTTTGGAATCAGCCCCAGCATTTT
TRBJ1-1,NA,TRBV28,TRBD1,CASSPGGMNTEAFF,TGTGCCAGCAGTCCAGGGGGCATGAACACTGAAGCTTTCTTT
TRBJ1-5,NA,TRBV19,NA,CASTGNQPQHF,TGTGCCAGTACGGGCAATCAGCCCCAGCATTTT
TRBJ1-6,few,TRBV4-2,TRBD1,CASSQRAGTGDSPLHF,TGTGCCAGCAGCCAACGCGCCGGGACAGGGGATTCACCCCTCCACTTT
TRBJ2-5,NA,TRBV6-1,NA,CASSEVGYGGAEETQYF,TGTGCCAGCAGTGAAGTGGGCTATGGGGGGGCCGAAGAGACCCAGTACTTC
TRBJ1-2,once,TRBV5-1,NA,CASSFAGDTNYGYTF,TGCGCCAGCAGCTTCGCGGGGGACACTAACTATGGCTACACCTTC
TRBJ1-2,NA,TRBV7-2,TRBD1,CASSPSYRDSRNYGYTF,TGTGCCAGCAGCCCATCGTACCGGGACAGCCGCAACTATGGCTACACCTTC
TRBJ2-7,once,TRBV2,TRBD1,CASSRTGPGPEQYF,TGTGCCAGCAGTAGGACAGGCCCCGGCCCCGAGCAGTACTTC
TRBJ2-3,NA,TRBV5-1,TRBD1,CASSSGTGTDTQYF,TGCGCCAGCAGCTCCGGGACAGGGACCGATACGCAGTATTTT
TRBJ2-5,NA,TRBV3-1/TRBV3-2,NA,CASTQTVNPLPGTQYF,TGTGCCAGCACCCAGACAGTTAATCCCCTTCCGGGGACCCAGTACTTC
TRBJ2-1,NA,TRBV7-3,TRBD2,CASSPGLAGGSSYNEQFF,TGTGCCAGCAGCCCGGGACTAGCGGGAGGGAGCTCCTACAATGAGCAGTTCTTC
TRBJ1-1,NA,TRBV29-1,TRBD1,CSGDRGLGTEAFF,TGCAGCGGGGACAGGGGGCTCGGCACTGAAGCTTTCTTT
TRBJ1-1,NA,TRBV18,NA,CASSPNRVNTEAFF,TGTGCCAGCTCACCAAACAGGGTGAACACTGAAGCTTTCTTT
TRBJ1-6,NA,TRBV5-1,TRBD1,CASSRIHKDPGTGSYNSPLHF,TGCGCCAGCAGCCGAATCCACAAAGACCCAGGGACAGGCTCCTATAATTCACCCCTCCACTTT
TRBJ2-2,NA,TRBV5-1,TRBD2,CASRKAGEGNTGELFF,TGCGCCAGCAGAAAAGCGGGAGAGGGGAACACCGGGGAGCTGTTTTTT
TRBJ1-1,NA,TRBV18,NA,CASSPSGVNTEAFF,TGTGCCAGCTCACCGTCAGGGGTGAACACTGAAGCTTTCTTT
TRBJ2-6,NA,TRBV7-2,NA,CASRSNRGANVLTF,TGTGCCAGCAGGTCCAACCGGGGGGCCAACGTCCTGACTTTC
TRBJ2-5,few,TRBV5-1,TRBD2,CASKRTSGYETQYF,TGCGCCAGCAAAAGGACTAGCGGGTACGAGACCCAGTACTTC
TRBJ2-5,NA,TRBV7-9,TRBD2,CASSSGVAGLETQYF,TGTGCCAGCAGCTCCGGGGTAGCGGGACTAGAGACCCAGTACTTC
TRBJ1-5,NA,TRBV6-2/TRBV6-3,NA,CASSLRRSDNNQPQHF,TGTGCCAGCAGTCTACGGAGGAGTGACAACAATCAGCCCCAGCATTTT
TRBJ1-6,NA,TRBV20-1,NA,CSASPGEQGVGSPLHF,TGCAGTGCTAGTCCTGGGGAACAGGGTGTGGGTTCACCCCTCCACTTT
TRBJ2-2,NA,TRBV7-2,NA,CASSFSVGELFF,TGTGCCAGCAGCTTTTCTGTCGGGGAGCTGTTTTTT
TRBJ1-5,NA,TRBV24-1,TRBD1,CATSDAGTGTQPQHF,TGTGCCACCAGTGACGCCGGGACAGGGACTCAGCCCCAGCATTTT
TRBJ2-2,many,TRBV4-1,NA,CASSQVAPGPRGGELFF,TGCGCCAGCAGCCAAGTCGCCCCCGGGCCCCGAGGGGGGGAGCTGTTTTTT
TRBJ2-7,NA,TRBV7-9,TRBD1,CASSLADRARFYEQYF,TGTGCCAGCAGCTTAGCGGACAGGGCTAGGTTCTACGAGCAGTACTTC
TRBJ2-3,NA,TRBV4-1,TRBD2,CASSPRLAGTDTQYF,TGCGCCAGCAGCCCCAGACTAGCGGGCACAGATACGCAGTATTTT
TRBJ2-1,NA,TRBV14,NA,CASSLGSFSYNEQFF,TGTGCCAGCAGCCTCGGGAGTTTCTCCTACAATGAGCAGTTCTTC
TRBJ2-1,NA,TRBV6-5,NA,CASSFLGAASNNEQFF,TGTGCCAGCAGTTTCCTCGGAGCGGCCAGTAACAATGAGCAGTTCTTC
TRBJ2-5,once,TRBV27,NA,CASSLKQTETQYF,TGTGCCAGCAGTTTAAAGCAGACTGAGACCCAGTACTTC
TRBJ1-6,NA,TRBV30,TRBD1,CAWRQGARSYNSPLHF,TGTGCCTGGAGACAGGGGGCGAGGTCCTATAATTCACCCCTCCACTTT
TRBJ2-3,NA,TRBV6-5,TRBD2,CASSYRLAVDTQYF,TGTGCCAGCAGTTACCGTCTAGCGGTAGATACGCAGTATTTT
TRBJ2-3,once,TRBV25-1,NA,CASSAGTQMDTQYF,TGTGCCAGCAGTGCGGGGACTCAAATGGATACGCAGTATTTT
TRBJ2-1,NA,TRBV7-6,NA,CASSRTDGSSNLFF,TGTGCCAGCAGCCGGACCGACGGGAGTTCTAATCTGTTCTTC
TRBJ2-7,NA,TRBV30,TRBD1,CAWSPDRGREYF,TGTGCCTGGAGCCCGGACAGGGGGCGAGAGTACTTC
TRBJ1-1,once,TRBV6-2/TRBV6-3,NA,CASSHGPGGEAFF,TGTGCCAGCAGTCACGGACCGGGGGGCGAAGCTTTCTTT
TRBJ2-1,NA,TRBV6-1,TRBD2,CASSGYRGTSGRGEQFF,TGTGCCAGCAGTGGTTACAGGGGGACTAGCGGGAGAGGTGAGCAGTTCTTC
TRBJ2-3,NA,TRBV3-1/TRBV3-2,NA,CASSLPGERGTDTQYF,TGTGCCAGCAGCCTCCCGGGCGAGCGAGGGACAGATACGCAGTATTTT
TRBJ1-1,NA,TRBV18,TRBD1,CASSRDRAGTEAFF,TGTGCCAGCTCAAGGGACAGGGCGGGCACTGAAGCTTTCTTT
TRBJ2-5,NA,TRBV9,NA,CASSVGGAGQETQYF,TGTGCCAGCAGCGTAGGAGGGGCGGGACAAGAGACCCAGTACTTC
TRBJ1-4,NA,TRBV23-1,TRBD1,CASSQPQDRVRGRGEKLFF,TGCGCCAGCAGTCAACCCCAGGACAGGGTTCGTGGCCGGGGCGAAAAACTGTTTTTT
TRBJ2-2,NA,TRBV5-4,NA,CASRPGNFAGELFF,TGTGCCAGCAGGCCCGGGAATTTTGCCGGGGAGCTGTTTTTT
TRBJ2-7,NA,TRBV7-6,NA,CASSSGVLSSYEQYF,TGTGCCAGCAGCTCCGGAGTGCTGAGCTCCTACGAGCAGTACTTC
TRBJ1-6,NA,TRBV11-2,TRBD1,CASSLGTGRNSPLHF,TGTGCCAGCAGCTTAGGGACAGGGAGGAATTCACCCCTCCACTTT
TRBJ2-1,NA,TRBV11-2,TRBD2,CASSLPSTSGTEQFF,TGTGCCAGCAGCTTACCCTCGACTAGCGGGACTGAGCAGTTCTTC
TRBJ1-6,NA,TRBV3-1/TRBV3-2,NA,CASSQGPYGRSSYNSPLHF,TGTGCCAGCAGCCAAGGACCCTACGGCCGGAGCTCCTATAATTCACCCCTCCACTTT
TRBJ2-7,NA,TRBV7-3,TRBD2,CASSLASGGTYEQYF,TGTGCCAGCAGCTTAGCTAGCGGGGGGACCTACGAGCAGTACTTC
TRBJ2-7,NA,TRBV5-1,TRBD2,CASRLNSGRGYEQYF,TGCGCCAGCAGATTAAATAGCGGGAGGGGGTACGAGCAGTACTTC
TRBJ2-5,NA,TRBV5-4,TRBD2,CASSLAGAGEETQYF,TGTGCCAGCAGCTTGGCGGGAGCGGGAGAAGAGACCCAGTACTTC